This T cell receptor beta chain was obtained from a study of beta chain features in type 1 diabetes. Study details: Sorted cells, some 110 million in number, were examined across all samples.

Notes on the study in general: These data did not resolve whether HLA type affects TCRB rearrangement. TCRB CDR3 length was moderately but significantly reduced in all four CD4+ subsets of Type 1 diabetes patients. Over-representation of high TCR-expressing cells was a possible consequence of cDNA sequencing.

Investigators reverse transcribed all isolated RNA, so they sequenced expressed TCRB transcripts. Assay: immunoSEQ multiplex PCR; the TCRdb copy retains only in-frame clones and omits some. The table records about half a million clones, about 30% of them present only once. The CDR3 is 14 amino acids. Trimming took off 5 bases at V and 5 bases at J, with 18 bases between the two ends. In germline, CDR1 is SQVTM, CDR2 ANQGSEA. This clone has only a few counts. Its specificity is unknown. The chain joins TRBV29-1 to TRBJ1-2; unclear D gene. Sample: naive CD4+ T cells from blood. The sequence came from a man in his late teens or twenties in good health. This CDR3 is CSVLRPLSGYGYTF. CDR3 DNA sequence: TGCAGCGTTCTCCGCCCCCTTTCCGGTTATGGCTACACCTTC.